This T cell receptor (beta chain) was identified in a study of tumor and adjacent non-tumor tissue in lung cancer. RNA was extracted from bulk tissue without any cell sorting. This non-tumor lung sample came from over 3 cm beyond the tumor edge. This clonotype has just one count. The antigen is unknown. CDR1 is SQVTM, CDR2 ANQGSEA, per germline. The V end was cut by 2 bases, the J end by 7 bases, with 24 bases between. The CDR3 extends over 17 amino acids. General study findings and limits: In normal lung, the top 100 clones were significantly more dominant than in tumor. TCR diversity was significantly greater in tumor than normal lung tissue.

The library came from three nested PCR rounds adapted from ARM-PCR protocols. One entry per CDR3 protein, called by TCRdb with MiXCR from the multiplex PCR reads. The sample holds tens of thousands of distinct CDR3 sequences, roughly three fifths seen once. The receptor comes from a woman aged 40 to 50 with non-small cell lung cancer. The sample comprised distant non-tumor lung tissue. The V gene is TRBV29-1, the J gene TRBJ2-1, with TRBD2 as a possible D gene (6 bases). CDR3 sequence (DNA): TGCAGCGTTGAACAAACCCCCCGTCAGGGAGGTAGAAATGAGCAGTTCTTC. Translated: CSVEQTPRQGGRNEQFF.